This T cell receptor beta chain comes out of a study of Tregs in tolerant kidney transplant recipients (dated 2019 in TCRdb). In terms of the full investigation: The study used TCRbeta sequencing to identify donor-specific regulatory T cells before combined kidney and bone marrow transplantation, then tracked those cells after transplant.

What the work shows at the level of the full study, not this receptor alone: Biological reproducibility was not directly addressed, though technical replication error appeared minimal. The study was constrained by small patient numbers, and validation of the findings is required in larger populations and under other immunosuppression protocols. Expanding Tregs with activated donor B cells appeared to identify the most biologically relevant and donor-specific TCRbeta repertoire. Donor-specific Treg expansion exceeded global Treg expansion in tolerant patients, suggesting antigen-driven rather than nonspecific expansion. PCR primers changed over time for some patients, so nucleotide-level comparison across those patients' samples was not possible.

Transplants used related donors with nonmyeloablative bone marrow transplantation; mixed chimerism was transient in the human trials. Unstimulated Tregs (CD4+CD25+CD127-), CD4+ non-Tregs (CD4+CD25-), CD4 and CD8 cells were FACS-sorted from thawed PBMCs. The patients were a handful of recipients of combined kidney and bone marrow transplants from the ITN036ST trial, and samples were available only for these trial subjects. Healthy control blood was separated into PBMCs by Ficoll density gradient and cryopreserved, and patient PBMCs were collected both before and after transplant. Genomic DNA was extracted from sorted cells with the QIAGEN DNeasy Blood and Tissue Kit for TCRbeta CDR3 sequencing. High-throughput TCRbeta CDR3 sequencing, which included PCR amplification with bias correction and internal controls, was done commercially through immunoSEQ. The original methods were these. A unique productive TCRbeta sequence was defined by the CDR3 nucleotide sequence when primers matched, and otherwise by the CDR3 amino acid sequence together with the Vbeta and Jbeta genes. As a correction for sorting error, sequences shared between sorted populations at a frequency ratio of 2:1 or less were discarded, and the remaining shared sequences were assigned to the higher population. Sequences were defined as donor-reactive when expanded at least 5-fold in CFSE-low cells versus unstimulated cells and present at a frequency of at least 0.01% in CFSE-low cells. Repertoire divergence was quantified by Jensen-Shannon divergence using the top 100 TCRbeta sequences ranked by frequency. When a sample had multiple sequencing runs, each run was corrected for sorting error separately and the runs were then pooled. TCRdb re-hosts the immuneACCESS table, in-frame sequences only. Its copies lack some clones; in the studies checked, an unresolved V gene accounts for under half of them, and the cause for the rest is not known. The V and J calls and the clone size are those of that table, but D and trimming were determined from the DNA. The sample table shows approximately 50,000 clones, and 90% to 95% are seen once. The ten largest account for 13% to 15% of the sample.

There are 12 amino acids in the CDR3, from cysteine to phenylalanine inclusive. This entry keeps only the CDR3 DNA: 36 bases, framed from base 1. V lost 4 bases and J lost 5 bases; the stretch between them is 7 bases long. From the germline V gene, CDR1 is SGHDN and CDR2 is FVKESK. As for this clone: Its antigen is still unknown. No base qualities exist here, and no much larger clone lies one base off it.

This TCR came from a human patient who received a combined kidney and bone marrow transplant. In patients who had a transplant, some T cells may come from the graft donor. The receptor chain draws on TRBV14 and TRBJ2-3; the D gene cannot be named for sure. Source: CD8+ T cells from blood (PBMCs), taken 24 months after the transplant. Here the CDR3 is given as CASSPPGDTQYF. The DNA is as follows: TGTGCCAGCAGCCCGCCGGGAGATACGCAGTATTTT.